Sequencing of this T cell receptor beta chain was carried out in a study of cytomegalovirus exposure and HLA in healthy donors. Study-level findings and limits: In the 120 or so validation repertoires, about 94% of cluster scores exceeded 0, per a later analysis. The majority of TCR sequences were rare, yet some public TCRs appeared in many donors. Cytomegalovirus-associated TCR beta chains were listed, numbering some 170.

To note about this clone: Antigen: not known.

The table came from immunoSEQ multiplex PCR; TCRdb's copy has only in-frame clones and leaves some out. This table has 200,000 to 250,000 clones, around 87% appearing once. The sequence was obtained from a woman aged 18-35 years in good health and CMV-seropositive. The sample was PBMCs.

The CDR3 DNA reads TGTGCCAGCATGGGGACAGGTGCTAACTATGGCTACACCTTC. This gives the protein CASMGTGANYGYTF. The rearrangement uses TRBV6-1 and TRBJ1-2; 8 nucleotides align to TRBD1. This CDR3 comprises 14 residues. Looked up from germline, CDR1 is MNHNS and CDR2 is SASEGT. V lost 7 bases, J lost 0 bases, and 4 bases stayed unmatched.